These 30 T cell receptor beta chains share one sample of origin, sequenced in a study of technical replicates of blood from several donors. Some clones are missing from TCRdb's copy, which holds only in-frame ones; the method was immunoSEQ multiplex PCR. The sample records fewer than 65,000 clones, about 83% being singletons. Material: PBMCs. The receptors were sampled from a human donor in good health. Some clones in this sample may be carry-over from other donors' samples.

The CDR3 region is CASSRRRAPGELFF. The DNA of the CDR3 is TGTGCCAGCAGTCGTAGGAGGGCACCCGGGGAGCTGTTTTTT. The gene calls are TRBV11-1 and TRBJ2-2; possibly TRBD2 for D (6 bases). V was shortened by 6 bases and J by 6 bases, with 14 bases between the two germline ends. CDR3 length: 14 amino acids. The germline V gene encodes CDR1 SGHAT and CDR2 FQDESV (reference sequence).

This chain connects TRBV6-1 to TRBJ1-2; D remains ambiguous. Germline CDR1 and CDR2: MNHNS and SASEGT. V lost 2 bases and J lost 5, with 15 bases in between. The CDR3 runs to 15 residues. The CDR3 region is CASSEMQAQMYGYTF. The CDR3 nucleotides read TGTGCCAGCAGTGAAATGCAGGCCCAAATGTATGGCTACACCTTC.

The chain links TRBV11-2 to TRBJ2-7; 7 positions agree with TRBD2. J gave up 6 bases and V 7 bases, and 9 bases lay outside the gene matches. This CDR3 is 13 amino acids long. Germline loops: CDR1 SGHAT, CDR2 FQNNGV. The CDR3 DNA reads TGTGCCAGCAAGGCGGGAGTGGGAGGCGAGCAGTACTTC. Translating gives CASKAGVGGEQYF.

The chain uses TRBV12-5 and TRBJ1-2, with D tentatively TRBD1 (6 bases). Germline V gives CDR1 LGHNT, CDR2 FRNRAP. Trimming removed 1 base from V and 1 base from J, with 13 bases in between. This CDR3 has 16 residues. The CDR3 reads CASGLASTGHNYGYTF. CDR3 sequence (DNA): TGTGCTAGTGGTTTGGCTTCGACAGGACATAACTATGGCTACACCTTC.

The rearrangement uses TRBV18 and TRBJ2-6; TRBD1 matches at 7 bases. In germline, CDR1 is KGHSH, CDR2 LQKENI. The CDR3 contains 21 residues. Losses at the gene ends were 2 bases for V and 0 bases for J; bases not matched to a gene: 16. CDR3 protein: CASSPIGVDRASRSGANVLTF. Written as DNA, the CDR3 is TGTGCCAGCTCACCAATAGGCGTAGACAGGGCGTCCCGCTCTGGGGCCAACGTCCTGACTTTC.

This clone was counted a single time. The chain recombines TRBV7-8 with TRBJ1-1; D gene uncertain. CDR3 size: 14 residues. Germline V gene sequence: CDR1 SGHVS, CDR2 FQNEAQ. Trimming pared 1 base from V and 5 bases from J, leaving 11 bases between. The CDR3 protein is CASSLGLSETEAFF. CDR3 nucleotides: TGTGCCAGCAGCTTAGGCCTAAGTGAGACTGAAGCTTTCTTT.

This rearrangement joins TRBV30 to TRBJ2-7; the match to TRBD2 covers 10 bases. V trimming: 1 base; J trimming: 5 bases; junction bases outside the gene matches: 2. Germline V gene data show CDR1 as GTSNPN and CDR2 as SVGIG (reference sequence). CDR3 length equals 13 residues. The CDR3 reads CAWSGLAGNEQYF. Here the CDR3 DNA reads TGTGCCTGGAGTGGACTAGCGGGTAACGAGCAGTACTTC. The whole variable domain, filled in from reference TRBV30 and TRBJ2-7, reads SQTIHQWPATLVQPVGSPLSLECTVEGTSNPNLYWYRQAAGRGLQLLFYSVGIGQISSEVPQNLSASRPQDRQFILSSKKLLLSDSGFYLCAWSGLAGNEQYFGPGTRLTVT.

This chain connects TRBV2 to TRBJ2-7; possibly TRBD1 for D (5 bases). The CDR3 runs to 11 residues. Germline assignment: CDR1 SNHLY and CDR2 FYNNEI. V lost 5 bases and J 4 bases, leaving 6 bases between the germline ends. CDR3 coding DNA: TGTGCCAGCAGTCGGACATACGAGCAGTACTTC. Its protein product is CASSRTYEQYF.

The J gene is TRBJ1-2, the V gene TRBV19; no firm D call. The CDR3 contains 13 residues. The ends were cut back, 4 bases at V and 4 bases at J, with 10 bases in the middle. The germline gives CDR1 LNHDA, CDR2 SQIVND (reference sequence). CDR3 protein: CASSSWATYGYTF. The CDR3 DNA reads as TGTGCCAGTAGTAGCTGGGCCACCTATGGCTACACCTTC.

The CDR3 coding sequence is TGTGCCAGCAGTTACTCTTCGACAGGGGGATCCTACGAGCAGTACTTC. This codes for CASSYSSTGGSYEQYF. The chain uses TRBV6-5 and TRBJ2-7, with 9 bases that match TRBD1. V lost 0 bases and J lost 1; bases outside the gene matches: 4. CDR1 and CDR2 from the germline V gene are MNHEY and SVGAGI. The CDR3 runs 16 residues.

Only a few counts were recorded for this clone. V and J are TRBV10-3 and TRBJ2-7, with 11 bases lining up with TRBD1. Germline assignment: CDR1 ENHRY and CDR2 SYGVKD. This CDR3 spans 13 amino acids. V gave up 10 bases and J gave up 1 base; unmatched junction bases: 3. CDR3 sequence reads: CATRDRGSYEQYF. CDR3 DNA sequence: TGTGCCACCAGGGACAGGGGGTCCTACGAGCAGTACTTC.

The DNA of the CDR3 is TGTGCCAGCAGCTTAGATCAATGGGAGACTAGCACTCCCGGGGAGCTGTTTTTT. Translated, it gives CASSLDQWETSTPGELFF. This rearrangement joins TRBV11-3 to TRBJ2-2, with 7 bases matching TRBD2. CDR1 and CDR2 (germline): SGHNT, YENEEA. V was pared by 0 bases and J by 6 bases, with 13 bases of the junction left unmatched. The CDR3 extends over 18 amino acids.

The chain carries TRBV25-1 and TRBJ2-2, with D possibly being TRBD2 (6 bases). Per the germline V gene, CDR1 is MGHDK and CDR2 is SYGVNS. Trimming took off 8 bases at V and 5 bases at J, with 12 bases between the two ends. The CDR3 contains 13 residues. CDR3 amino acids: CASGGTATGELFF. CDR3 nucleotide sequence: TGTGCCAGCGGGGGGACGGCTACCGGGGAGCTGTTTTTT.

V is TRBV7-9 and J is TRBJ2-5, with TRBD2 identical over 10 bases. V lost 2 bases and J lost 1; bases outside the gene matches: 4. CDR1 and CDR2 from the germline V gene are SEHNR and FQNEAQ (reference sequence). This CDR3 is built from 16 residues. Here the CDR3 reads CASSLLPSGGQETQYF. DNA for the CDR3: TGTGCCAGCAGCTTATTGCCTAGCGGGGGCCAAGAGACCCAGTACTTC.

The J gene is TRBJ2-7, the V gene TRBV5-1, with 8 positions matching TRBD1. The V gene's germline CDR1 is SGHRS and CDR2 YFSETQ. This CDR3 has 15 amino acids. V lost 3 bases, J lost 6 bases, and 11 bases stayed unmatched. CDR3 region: CASSSRTGNPSEQYF. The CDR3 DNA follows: TGCGCCAGCAGCTCCCGGACAGGGAATCCATCCGAGCAGTACTTC. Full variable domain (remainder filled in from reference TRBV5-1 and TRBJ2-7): KAGVTQTPRYLIKTRGQQVTLSCSPISGHRSVSWYQQTPGQGLQFLFEYFSETQRNKGNFPGRFSGRQFSNSRSEMNVSTLELGDSALYLCASSSRTGNPSEQYFGPGTRLTVT.

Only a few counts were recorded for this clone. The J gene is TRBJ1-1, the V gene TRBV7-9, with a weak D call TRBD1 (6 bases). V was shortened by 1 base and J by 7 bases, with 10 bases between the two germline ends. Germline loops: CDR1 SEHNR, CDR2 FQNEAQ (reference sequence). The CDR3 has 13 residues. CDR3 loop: CASSLGGQIEAFF. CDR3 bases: TGTGCCAGCAGCTTAGGCGGACAGATTGAAGCTTTCTTT.

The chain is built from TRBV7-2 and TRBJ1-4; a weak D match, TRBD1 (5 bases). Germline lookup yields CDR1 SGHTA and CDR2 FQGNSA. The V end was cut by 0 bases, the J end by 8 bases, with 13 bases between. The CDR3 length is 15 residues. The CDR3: CASSLASGGWEKLFF. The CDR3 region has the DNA TGTGCCAGCAGCTTAGCATCGGGGGGATGGGAAAAACTGTTTTTT.

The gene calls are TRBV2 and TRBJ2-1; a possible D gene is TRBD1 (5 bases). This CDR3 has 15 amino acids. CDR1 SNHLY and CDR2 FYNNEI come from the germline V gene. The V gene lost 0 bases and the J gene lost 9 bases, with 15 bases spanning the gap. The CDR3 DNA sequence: TGTGCCAGCAGTGAAGCGCAGGGCCCGTTGGTTGAGCAGTTCTTC. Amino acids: CASSEAQGPLVEQFF.

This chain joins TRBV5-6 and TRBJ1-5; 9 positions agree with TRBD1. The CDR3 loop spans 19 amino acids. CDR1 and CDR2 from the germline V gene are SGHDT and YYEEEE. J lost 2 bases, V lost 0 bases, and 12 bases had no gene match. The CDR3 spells CASSLVTSGTGMGNQPQHF. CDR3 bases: TGTGCCAGCAGCTTGGTCACGTCCGGGACAGGGATGGGCAATCAGCCCCAGCATTTT.

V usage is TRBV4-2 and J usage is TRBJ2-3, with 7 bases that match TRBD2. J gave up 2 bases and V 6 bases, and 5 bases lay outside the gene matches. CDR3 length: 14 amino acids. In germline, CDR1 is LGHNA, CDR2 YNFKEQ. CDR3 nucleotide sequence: TGTGCCAGCAGGGCTAGCGGCGACACAGATACGCAGTATTTT. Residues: CASRASGDTDTQYF.

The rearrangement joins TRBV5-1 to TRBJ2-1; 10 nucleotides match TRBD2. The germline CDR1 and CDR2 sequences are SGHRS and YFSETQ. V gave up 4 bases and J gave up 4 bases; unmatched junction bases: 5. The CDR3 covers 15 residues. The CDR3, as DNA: TGCGCCAGCAGCCTGACTAGCGGGCTATACAATGAGCAGTTCTTC. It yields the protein CASSLTSGLYNEQFF.

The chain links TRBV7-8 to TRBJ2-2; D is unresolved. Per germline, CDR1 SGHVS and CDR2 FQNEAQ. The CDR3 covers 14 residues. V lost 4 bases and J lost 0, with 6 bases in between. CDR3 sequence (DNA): TGTGCCAGCAGCTCCTACTCGAACACCGGGGAGCTGTTTTTT. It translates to CASSSYSNTGELFF.

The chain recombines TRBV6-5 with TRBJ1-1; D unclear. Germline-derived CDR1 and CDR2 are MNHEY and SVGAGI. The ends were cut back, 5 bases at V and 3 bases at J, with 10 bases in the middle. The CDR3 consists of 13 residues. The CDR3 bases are TGTGCCAGCAGTGAACTATTGGACACTGAAGCTTTCTTT. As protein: CASSELLDTEAFF.

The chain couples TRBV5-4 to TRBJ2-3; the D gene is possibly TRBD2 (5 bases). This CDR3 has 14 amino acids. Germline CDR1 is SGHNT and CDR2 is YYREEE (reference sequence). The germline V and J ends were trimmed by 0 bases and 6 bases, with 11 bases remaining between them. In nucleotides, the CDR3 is TGTGCCAGCAGCTTGGGGACTGAGTGGGATACGCAGTATTTT. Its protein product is CASSLGTEWDTQYF.

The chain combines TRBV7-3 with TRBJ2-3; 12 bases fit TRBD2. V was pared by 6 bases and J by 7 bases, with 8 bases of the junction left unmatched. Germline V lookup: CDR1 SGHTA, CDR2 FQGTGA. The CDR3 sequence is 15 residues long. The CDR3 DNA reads TGTGCCAGCAGTGCTAGCGGGGGGGCCGGATATACGCAGTATTTT. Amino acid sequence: CASSASGGAGYTQYF.

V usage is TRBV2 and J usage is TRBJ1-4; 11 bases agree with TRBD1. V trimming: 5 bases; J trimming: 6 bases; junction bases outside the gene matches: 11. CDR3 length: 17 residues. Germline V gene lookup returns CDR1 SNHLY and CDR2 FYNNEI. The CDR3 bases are TGTGCCAGCAGTCCTTACTCTGCGGGACAGGGGGATGAAAAACTGTTTTTT. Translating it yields CASSPYSAGQGDEKLFF.

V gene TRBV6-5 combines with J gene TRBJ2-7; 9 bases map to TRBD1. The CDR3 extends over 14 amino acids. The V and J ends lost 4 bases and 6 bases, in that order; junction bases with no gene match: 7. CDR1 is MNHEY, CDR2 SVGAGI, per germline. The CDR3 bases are TGTGCCAGCAGTTGGGGACAGGGTCGTTCCGAGCAGTACTTC. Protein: CASSWGQGRSEQYF.

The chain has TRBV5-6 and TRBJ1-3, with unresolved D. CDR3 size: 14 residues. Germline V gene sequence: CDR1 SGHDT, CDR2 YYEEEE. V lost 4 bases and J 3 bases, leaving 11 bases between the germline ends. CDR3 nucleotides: TGTGCCAGCAGCGTCTATGGTATTGGAAACACCATATATTTT. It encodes CASSVYGIGNTIYF.

CDR3 coding DNA: TGTGCCAGCAGTTTATTCGTGGGGGGGCTAATCACTGAAGCTTTCTTT. Protein sequence: CASSLFVGGLITEAFF. The chain combines TRBV27 with TRBJ1-1, with D tentatively TRBD1 (6 bases). The ends were cut back, 1 base at V and 4 bases at J, with 16 bases in the middle. The germline CDR1 and CDR2 sequences are MNHEY and SMNVEV (reference sequence). This CDR3 has 16 residues.

The CDR3 sequence is CAWRGGPRGNQPQHF. The CDR3 DNA is TGTGCCTGGAGGGGCGGGCCGCGGGGCAATCAGCCCCAGCATTTT. This chain connects TRBV30 to TRBJ1-5; unclear D gene. Between the trimmed V and J ends, which lost 3 bases and 2 bases, there was a span of 14 bases. The CDR3 has 15 residues. Germline lookup yields CDR1 GTSNPN and CDR2 SVGIG (reference sequence).